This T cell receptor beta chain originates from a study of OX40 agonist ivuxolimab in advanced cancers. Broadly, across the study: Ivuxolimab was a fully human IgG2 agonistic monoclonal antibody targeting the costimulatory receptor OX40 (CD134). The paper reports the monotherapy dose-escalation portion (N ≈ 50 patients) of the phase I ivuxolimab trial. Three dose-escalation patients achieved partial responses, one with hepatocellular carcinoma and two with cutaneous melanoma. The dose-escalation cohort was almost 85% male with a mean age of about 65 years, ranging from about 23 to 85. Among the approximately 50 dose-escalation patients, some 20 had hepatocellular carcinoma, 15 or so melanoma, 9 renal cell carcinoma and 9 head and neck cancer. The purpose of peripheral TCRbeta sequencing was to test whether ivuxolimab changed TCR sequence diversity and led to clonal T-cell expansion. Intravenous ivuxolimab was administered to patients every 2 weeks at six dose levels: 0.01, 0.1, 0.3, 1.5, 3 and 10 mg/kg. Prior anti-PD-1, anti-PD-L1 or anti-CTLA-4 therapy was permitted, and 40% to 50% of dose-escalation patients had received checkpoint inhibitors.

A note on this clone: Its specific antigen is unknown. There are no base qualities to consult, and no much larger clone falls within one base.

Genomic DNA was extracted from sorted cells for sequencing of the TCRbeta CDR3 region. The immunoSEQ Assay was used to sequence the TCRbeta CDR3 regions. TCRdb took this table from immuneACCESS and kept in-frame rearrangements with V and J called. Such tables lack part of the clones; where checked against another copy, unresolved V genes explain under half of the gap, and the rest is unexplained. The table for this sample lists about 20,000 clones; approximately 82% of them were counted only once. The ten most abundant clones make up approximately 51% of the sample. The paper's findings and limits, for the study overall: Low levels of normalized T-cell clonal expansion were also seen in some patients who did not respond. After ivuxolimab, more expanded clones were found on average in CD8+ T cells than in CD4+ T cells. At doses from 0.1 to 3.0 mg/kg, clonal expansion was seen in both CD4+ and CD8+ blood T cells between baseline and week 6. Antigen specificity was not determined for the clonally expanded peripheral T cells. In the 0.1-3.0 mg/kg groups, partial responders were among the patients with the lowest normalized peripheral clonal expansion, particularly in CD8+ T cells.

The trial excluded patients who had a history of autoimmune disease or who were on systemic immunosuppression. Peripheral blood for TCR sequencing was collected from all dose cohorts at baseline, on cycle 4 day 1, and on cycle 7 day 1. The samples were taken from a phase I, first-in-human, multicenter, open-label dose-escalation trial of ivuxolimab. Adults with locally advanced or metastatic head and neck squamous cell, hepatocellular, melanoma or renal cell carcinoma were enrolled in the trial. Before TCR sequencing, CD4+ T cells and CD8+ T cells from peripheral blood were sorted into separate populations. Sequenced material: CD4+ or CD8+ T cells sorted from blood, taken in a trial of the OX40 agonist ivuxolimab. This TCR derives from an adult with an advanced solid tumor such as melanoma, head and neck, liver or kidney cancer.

The CDR3 protein: CASSPGGATQYF. The sequenced DNA is TGTGCCAGCAGCCCTGGAGGGGCGACCCAGTACTTC. The chain couples TRBV5-4 to TRBJ2-5; a tentative D call is TRBD2 (6 bases match). The germline V gene encodes CDR1 SGHNT and CDR2 YYREEE (reference sequence). The CDR3 contains 12 residues, cysteine and phenylalanine counted. Just CDR3 DNA is preserved here, 36 bases in frame from base 1. V is pared back by 4 bases and J by 7 bases, with 11 bases lying between the germline termini. This CDR3, with the reference TRBV5-4 and TRBJ2-5 proteins standing in past its ends, gives the full variable domain ETGVTQSPTHLIKTRGQQVTLRCSSQSGHNTVSWYQQALGQGPQFIFQYYREEENGRGNFPPRFSGLQFPNYSSELNVNALELDDSALYLCASSPGGATQYFGPGTRLLVL.